The rows below give T cell receptor beta chains drawn from one sample of a study of T cells in localized non-small cell lung cancer. Assay used: immunoSEQ multiplex PCR; TCRdb lists only in-frame clones, some missing. The sample carries tens of thousands of clones, approximately 92% recorded once. Source: peripheral blood, taken before any cancer treatment. These receptors were taken from a female donor of 60 years or more with stage I lung adenocarcinoma. Both conserved end residues are part of each CDR3. Fields, in order: V gene, J gene, clone size, D gene, CDR3 DNA, CDR3 protein. A D gene is named only where the DNA matches it firmly. For some rows the clone size is stated as once, few or many, or as a class when expanded; others skip it.

TRBV6-6	TRBJ1-6	few	TRBD1	TGTGCCAGCAGACTTACCGGGACAGGGGCTTCTTCCCTCCACTTT	CASRLTGTGASSLHF
TRBV6-1	TRBJ2-2	NA	NA	TGTGCCAGCAGTGTCCATTCCACCGGGGAGCTGTTTTTT	CASSVHSTGELFF
TRBV5-4	TRBJ2-3	NA	NA	TGTGCCAGCAGCTTGCCGGGCACAGATACGCAGTATTTT	CASSLPGTDTQYF
TRBV28	TRBJ1-2	NA	NA	TGTGCCAGCGATTCCGCCTCGGGGGTTGGCTACACCTTC	CASDSASGVGYTF
TRBV5-4	TRBJ1-2	NA	NA	TGTGCCAGCAGCTCAGTTCCGGGTGCGGGCTATGGCTACACCTTC	CASSSVPGAGYGYTF
TRBV5-5	TRBJ1-5	NA	NA	TGTGCCAGCAGCTTGTGGGCAACAAGCAATCAGCCCCAGCATTTT	CASSLWATSNQPQHF
TRBV11-3	TRBJ2-1	NA	TRBD2	TGTGCCAGCAGCTCCGGGACTAGCGGGGGGGACTCCTACAATGAGCAGTTCTTC	CASSSGTSGGDSYNEQFF
TRBV5-5	TRBJ1-2	NA	NA	TGTGCCAGCAATATTCGGTTGGCCCCGAACCTAGAGAATGGCTACACCTTC	CASNIRLAPNLENGYTF
TRBV6-1	TRBJ1-1	NA	TRBD1	TGTGCCAGCAAAGGGGGCGGCTTAGGCACTGAAGCTTTCTTT	CASKGGGLGTEAFF
TRBV18	TRBJ1-1	NA	TRBD1	TGTGCCAGCTCACCCTTACAGGGGCAAAACACTGAAGCTTTCTTT	CASSPLQGQNTEAFF
TRBV7-2	TRBJ1-6	few	NA	TGTGCCAGCAGCTTACGGGGAGGGTGGGGCTCCTATAATTCACCCCTCCACTTT	CASSLRGGWGSYNSPLHF
TRBV11-3	TRBJ2-4	once	TRBD1	TGTGCCAGCAGCTTTTCCCAGGGGGACATTCAGTACTTC	CASSFSQGDIQYF
TRBV6-6	TRBJ2-2	NA	NA	TGTGCCAGCCGTATCGGGGCCACCGGGGAGCTGTTTTTT	CASRIGATGELFF
TRBV19	TRBJ2-3	NA	NA	TGTGCCAGTAGTATGGGACATGGCACAGATACGCAGTATTTT	CASSMGHGTDTQYF
TRBV6-1	TRBJ1-5	NA	NA	TGTGCCAGCAGAAGGGGGGCTCAGCCCCAGCATTTT	CASRRGAQPQHF
TRBV19	TRBJ1-3	NA	NA	TGTGCCAGTAGTACCTTGGGACGGACCTTATCTGGAAACACCATATATTTT	CASSTLGRTLSGNTIYF
TRBV6-5	TRBJ1-1	NA	NA	TGTGCCAGCAGCCCGGGGCGTAGGGGAACTGAAGCTTTCTTT	CASSPGRRGTEAFF
TRBV14	TRBJ2-1	NA	NA	TGTGCCAGCAGCCAAGATCTGCAGGGGGCGGGAGGTGAGCAGTTCTTC	CASSQDLQGAGGEQFF
TRBV7-7	TRBJ2-5	NA	NA	TGTGCCAGCAGCCTCGGATGGTCGCGACAAGAGACCCAGTACTTC	CASSLGWSRQETQYF
TRBV4-1	TRBJ1-2	NA	TRBD1	TGCGCCAGCAGCCAAGATCACAGGGGGCCATGGGATGGCTACACCTTC	CASSQDHRGPWDGYTF
TRBV7-6	TRBJ1-2	NA	TRBD1	TGTGCCAGCAGCCCCGTCGACAGGGGTGGCTACACCTTC	CASSPVDRGGYTF
TRBV25-1	TRBJ2-5	NA	NA	TGTGCCAGCAGTGATCCAGGACGCATAGAGACCCAGTACTTC	CASSDPGRIETQYF
TRBV7-9	TRBJ2-3	NA	TRBD1	TGTGCCAGCCGACAGGGCGACACAGATACGCAGTATTTT	CASRQGDTDTQYF
TRBV11-3	TRBJ2-3	once	TRBD2	TGTGCCAGCAGCTTATATAGCGGGGGAAGCACAGATACGCAGTATTTT	CASSLYSGGSTDTQYF
TRBV7-2	TRBJ2-7	NA	NA	TGTGCCAGCAGCTCCCGACAGGGAGGGTACGAGCAGTACTTC	CASSSRQGGYEQYF
TRBV25-1	TRBJ2-5	NA	NA	TGTGCCAGCAGTGAATATTCGTCCAGGGAAGAGACCCAGTACTTC	CASSEYSSREETQYF
TRBV2	TRBJ2-6	NA	NA	TGTGCCAGCTTGTCCGCCGCCTCTGGGGCCAACGTCCTGACTTTC	CASLSAASGANVLTF
TRBV7-2	TRBJ2-5	NA	NA	TGTGCCAGCAGCCCAAACCCAGGACCAGAGACCCAGTACTTC	CASSPNPGPETQYF
TRBV28	TRBJ2-3	NA	NA	TGTGCCAGCAGTGGGCGGAGCAGGGTGTTACGAGATACGCAGTATTTT	CASSGRSRVLRDTQYF
TRBV5-1	TRBJ2-7	once	TRBD1	TGCGCCAGCAGCGAGGTGACCGGGACAGGGGAAGACGAGCAGTACTTC	CASSEVTGTGEDEQYF
TRBV5-1	TRBJ2-3	NA	NA	TGCGCCAGCAGCTTGTATACAGGGTTGGGGGATACGCAGTATTTT	CASSLYTGLGDTQYF
TRBV7-9	TRBJ2-2	once	TRBD2	TGTGCCAGCAGCTTAATAGCGGGAACGAACACCGGGGAGCTGTTTTTT	CASSLIAGTNTGELFF
TRBV25-1	TRBJ2-3	NA	NA	TGTGCCAGCAGGAGGGGTGACAGCAACACAGATACGCAGTATTTT	CASRRGDSNTDTQYF
TRBV13	TRBJ2-4	NA	TRBD2	TGTGCCAGCAGCTCGCTAGCGGGGGTACAAACCCAGTACTTC	CASSSLAGVQTQYF
TRBV5-6	TRBJ2-1	once	TRBD2	TGTGCCAGCAGCCAAGTCCCTAGCGGGGGACCCTACAATGAGCAGTTCTTC	CASSQVPSGGPYNEQFF
TRBV4-3	TRBJ2-1	NA	NA	TGCGCCAGCAGCCCCGGGGCTTCCTACAATGAGCAGTTCTTC	CASSPGASYNEQFF
TRBV19	TRBJ2-1	NA	TRBD1	TGTGCCAGTAGAAGGGGACAGGGCGGATACAATGAGCAGTTCTTC	CASRRGQGGYNEQFF
TRBV30	TRBJ2-2	NA	NA	TGTGCCTGGAGTGAGTTTAAGGACCAAAACACCGGGGAGCTGTTTTTT	CAWSEFKDQNTGELFF
TRBV28	TRBJ1-6	NA	TRBD1	TGTGCCAGCAGTAGGAATACCGGGACAGGGCTTAATTCACCCCTCCACTTT	CASSRNTGTGLNSPLHF
TRBV7-2	TRBJ2-7	NA	NA	TGTGCCAGCAGCTTAGGGGGACGAGAGCAGTACTTC	CASSLGGREQYF
TRBV18	TRBJ2-5	NA	NA	TGTGCCAGCTCACCATGGGAAGAGTCGGGGACCCAGTACTTC	CASSPWEESGTQYF
TRBV7-6	TRBJ2-5	once	TRBD2	TGTGCCAGCAGCTGGATAAACGGGGGGCAAGAGACCCAGTACTTC	CASSWINGGQETQYF
TRBV7-8	TRBJ1-1	NA	NA	TGTGCCAGCAGTCCTGCCCAGGACACTGAAGCTTTCTTT	CASSPAQDTEAFF
TRBV29-1	TRBJ2-2	NA	NA	TGCAGCGTTGAGGAACGGCCCTACACCGGGGAGCTGTTTTTT	CSVEERPYTGELFF
TRBV11-3	TRBJ2-1	NA	TRBD2	TGTGCCAGCAGCTTAGGTTTTAGCGGGGGGGCCTTGAATGAGCAGTTCTTC	CASSLGFSGGALNEQFF
TRBV5-4	TRBJ2-5	NA	TRBD2	TGTGCCAGCAGCCTCCGACTAGCGGGGGGGCCTGAGGAGACCCAGTACTTC	CASSLRLAGGPEETQYF
TRBV5-5	TRBJ2-3	NA	TRBD2	TGTGCCAGCAGCTTGGGGGGACTAGGGGGCACAGATACGCAGTATTTT	CASSLGGLGGTDTQYF
TRBV25-1	TRBJ1-1	NA	TRBD1	TGTGCCAGCAGTGACGACAGGGCCAGGGTGAACACTGAAGCTTTCTTT	CASSDDRARVNTEAFF
TRBV6-1	TRBJ1-6	NA	NA	TGTGCCAGCAGTGAAGCTACAGGGTACTATTCACCCCTCCACTTT	CASSEATGYYSPLHF
TRBV27	TRBJ2-5	NA	NA	TGTGCCAGCAAAGTTATCGAGGGGGAGGAGACCCAGTACTTC	CASKVIEGEETQYF
TRBV10-3	TRBJ2-7	NA	NA	TGTGCCATCTCGTTAGGAGGGCAGGGTTATGGCAACGAGCAGTACTTC	CAISLGGQGYGNEQYF
TRBV6-5	TRBJ1-2	NA	NA	TGTGCCAGCAGCTTGGACAGAGAATATGGCTACACCTTC	CASSLDREYGYTF
TRBV6-6	TRBJ2-4	NA	NA	TGTGCCAGCAGGCCGGGGCCAGAAAACATTCAGTACTTC	CASRPGPENIQYF
TRBV28	TRBJ1-2	NA	NA	TGTGCCAGCAGTAGAGGGGTAGGCTACACCTTC	CASSRGVGYTF
TRBV6-1	TRBJ1-2	NA	NA	TGTGCCAGCAGTCCCCGCCCTACCTCTAACTATGGCTACACCTTC	CASSPRPTSNYGYTF
TRBV7-2	TRBJ1-1	NA	TRBD1	TGTGCCAGCAGCCCGGGACAGCCTCTGAACACTGAAGCTTTCTTT	CASSPGQPLNTEAFF
TRBV29-1	TRBJ2-5	once	NA	TGCAGCGTTGAAGAAAAAGGGTTTCAAGAGACCCAGTACTTC	CSVEEKGFQETQYF
TRBV30	TRBJ1-3	NA	NA	TGTGCCTGGAGTGTCAACGGACGGCACTCTGGAAACACCATATATTTT	CAWSVNGRHSGNTIYF
TRBV6-5	TRBJ1-2	NA	NA	TGTGCCACGACAGACGCCTATGGCTACACCTTC	CATTDAYGYTF
TRBV5-1	TRBJ2-2	NA	NA	TGCGCCAGCGGGAAGGAGGGCACCGGGGAGCTGTTTTTT	CASGKEGTGELFF